The 26 T cell receptor beta chains reported below all come from one sample, sequenced in a study of T cell repertoires in cytomegalovirus infection. TCRdb re-called the reads with MiXCR, one entry per CDR3 protein. The sample consists of fewer than 350,000 distinct CDR3 sequences, almost 30% of them appearing once. What these receptors recognize is not known. The source was cultured PBMCs, collected from culture after CMV antigen stimulation. The receptors here all came from a human donor in good health (CMV status not recorded). Some clones in this sample may be carry-over from other donors' samples.

This sequence joins TRBV6-5 and TRBJ2-3; D gene unclear. This CDR3 is built from 14 residues. The germline V and J ends were trimmed by 7 bases and 0 bases, with 11 bases remaining between them. The germline gives CDR1 MNHEY, CDR2 SVGAGI. CDR3 in DNA: TGTGCCAGCAACCGGCGGATAAGCACAGATACGCAGTATTTT. Protein: CASNRRISTDTQYF.

Many counts were recorded for this clonotype. The J gene is TRBJ1-2, the V gene TRBV7-8; unclear D gene. The V and J ends lost 6 bases and 3 bases respectively, with 14 bases between them. Germline V gene data show CDR1 as SGHVS and CDR2 as FQNEAQ. The CDR3 is made up of 14 amino acids. CDR3 DNA: TGTGCCAGCAGAGCGGCCCAGAACGACTATGGCTACACCTTC. It specifies CASRAAQNDYGYTF.

This clonotype came up a few times. The chain joins TRBV28 to TRBJ2-1, with 8 bases that match TRBD2. V shed 6 bases, J shed 3 bases, and the junction held 16 bases outside the gene matches. Germline values: CDR1 MDHEN, CDR2 SYDVKM. The CDR3 loop spans 18 amino acids. The CDR3 sequence: CASRILRLSGSFYNEQFF. The CDR3 region has the DNA TGTGCCAGCAGAATACTCCGCTTAAGCGGGAGTTTCTACAATGAGCAGTTCTTC.

In its sample, this clonotype was seen a few times. The genes are TRBV4-1 and TRBJ1-4; no clear D. V lost 1 base and J 0 bases, leaving 18 bases between the germline ends. The CDR3 is 19 amino acids. From germline, CDR1 is MGHRA and CDR2 YSYEKL. The CDR3 loop reads CASSQVWRRGAATNEKLFF. DNA of the CDR3: TGCGCCAGCAGCCAAGTGTGGCGGAGAGGTGCCGCAACTAATGAAAAACTGTTTTTT.

The V gene is TRBV5-1, the J gene TRBJ1-1, with D possibly matching TRBD1 (5 bases). Germline V gene lookup returns CDR1 SGHRS and CDR2 YFSETQ. The CDR3 consists of 13 residues. Trimming removed 3 bases at V and 6 bases at J, with 12 bases between. For the CDR3, the DNA is TGCGCCAGCAGCTCAGGGCGCCGCGCTGAAGCTTTCTTT. Translating gives CASSSGRRAEAFF.

The genes are TRBV3-1 and TRBJ2-3, with 11 bases identical to TRBD2. J gave up 1 base and V 6 bases, and 3 bases lay outside the gene matches. The germline V gene has CDR1 LGHDT and CDR2 YNNKEL (reference sequence). CDR3 size: 15 residues. The CDR3 spells CASRMTSGGTDTQYF. The CDR3 nucleotides are TGTGCCAGCAGAATGACTAGCGGGGGCACAGATACGCAGTATTTT.

For this clonotype: This may stem from a read error, because a much larger clone lies one nucleotide away. The DNA of the CDR3 is TGTGCCAGCAGCCAAGAGACTAGCGGGAGGGTGGATGAGCAGTTCTTC. Residues: CASSQETSGRVDEQFF. The chain links TRBV4-2 to TRBJ2-1, with 14 bases lining up with TRBD2. V lost 0 bases to trimming and J lost 8 bases; unmatched junction nucleotides: 3. Germline CDR1 and CDR2: LGHNA and YNFKEQ. This CDR3 spans 16 amino acids.

This clonotype was seen at least ten times. This chain links TRBV7-2 with TRBJ2-2; D is perhaps TRBD2 (7 bases). CDR1 SGHTA and CDR2 FQGNSA come from the germline V gene. Trimming stripped 2 bases from V and 5 bases from J, with 15 bases between. The CDR3 consists of 16 residues. In DNA, the CDR3 is TGTGCCAGCAGCTTATCATCGGGGGGCTGGACCGGGGAGCTGTTTTTT. Its translation: CASSLSSGGWTGELFF.

This clonotype occurred a few times. V is TRBV3-1 and J is TRBJ1-1; 10 positions agree with TRBD1. CDR1 is LGHDT and CDR2 is YNNKEL in the germline V gene (reference sequence). V was clipped by 5 bases and J by 7 bases; unmatched bases: 7. CDR3 length equals 14 residues. CDR3 sequence reads: CASSVGTGAYEAFF. CDR3 nucleotides: TGTGCCAGCAGCGTCGGGACAGGGGCCTATGAAGCTTTCTTT.

This clonotype has ten or more counts. The chain joins TRBV7-2 to TRBJ1-1; no clear D. Trimming removed 1 base from V and 1 base from J, with 7 bases in between. The CDR3 loop spans 14 amino acids. Germline values: CDR1 SGHTA, CDR2 FQGNSA. CDR3 amino acids: CASSLVPTNTEAFF. In DNA, the CDR3 is TGTGCCAGCAGCTTAGTACCTACGAACACTGAAGCTTTCTTT.

This clonotype was seen only a few times. The V gene is TRBV18, the J gene TRBJ1-4; 10 bases are a match to TRBD1. The V segment lost 0 bases and the J segment 2 bases; nucleotides outside the gene matches: 0. CDR1 and CDR2 from the germline V gene are KGHSH and LQKENI. This CDR3 has 16 residues. CDR3 bases: TGTGCCAGCTCACCACCGGGACAGGGGACTAATGAAAAACTGTTTTTT. This encodes CASSPPGQGTNEKLFF.

This sequence joins TRBV7-8 and TRBJ1-1; a weak D match, TRBD1 (5 bases). Germline V gene lookup returns CDR1 SGHVS and CDR2 FQNEAQ. Trimming removed 5 bases from V and 0 bases from J, with 10 bases in between. The length of the CDR3 is 14 residues. The CDR3 is CASSPFRVNTEAFF. CDR3 DNA sequence: TGTGCCAGCAGCCCGTTCAGGGTGAACACTGAAGCTTTCTTT.

This clonotype was picked up a small number of times. The chain links TRBV6-2 or TRBV6-3 to TRBJ2-1; TRBD2 matches at 7 bases. Germline loops: CDR1 MNHEY, CDR2 SVGEGT. V shed 4 bases and J 3 bases; nucleotides not matched to a gene: 6. The CDR3 spans 15 residues. The CDR3 region has the DNA TGTGCCAGCAGTTTAACGGGAGGACACTACAATGAGCAGTTCTTC. The encoded protein is CASSLTGGHYNEQFF.

The rearrangement uses TRBV12-3 or TRBV12-4 and TRBJ2-3; D perhaps matches TRBD2 (5 bases). CDR3 length equals 14 residues. Trimming took 4 bases from V and 5 from J, leaving 13 bases between them. CDR3 protein: CASSYGSRGDTQYF. DNA of the CDR3: TGTGCCAGCAGTTACGGGTCCCGGGGAGATACGCAGTATTTT.

This clonotype was picked up many times. V is TRBV7-2 and J is TRBJ2-3; 9 positions agree with TRBD2. The CDR3 runs to 16 residues. V lost 2 bases, J lost 6 bases, and 9 bases stayed unmatched. Per germline, CDR1 SGHTA and CDR2 FQGNSA. CDR3 in amino acids: CASSLRAGGRSDTQYF. CDR3 DNA sequence: TGTGCCAGCAGCTTACGGGCGGGAGGGAGGTCTGATACGCAGTATTTT.

This clonotype appeared a single time. The conserved final phenylalanine or tryptophan is absent from the CDR3, which likely points to a read error. The gene calls are TRBV5-5 and TRBJ2-3, with TRBD2 identical over 11 bases. CDR3 size: 14 residues. Trimming took 3 bases from V and 5 from J; bases not matched to a gene: 2. The germline V gene encodes CDR1 SGHKS and CDR2 YYEKEE (reference sequence). CDR3 loop: CASSSGTSGDTQYL. The CDR3 nucleotides read TGTGCCAGCAGCTCCGGGACTAGCGGAGATACGCAGTATCTT.

The chain is built from TRBV2 and TRBJ2-1; 9 nucleotides match TRBD2. In germline, CDR1 is SNHLY, CDR2 FYNNEI. V trimming: 1 base; J trimming: 10 bases; junction bases outside the gene matches: 8. The CDR3 runs 15 residues. The CDR3: CASSEVASGIREQFF. CDR3 nucleotides: TGTGCCAGCAGTGAAGTGGCTAGCGGGATTAGGGAGCAGTTCTTC.

This clonotype was observed a handful of times. V gene TRBV11-2 combines with J gene TRBJ2-1; 7 bases line up with TRBD2. Germline CDR1 SGHAT, CDR2 FQNNGV. There are 16 residues in the CDR3. Unmatched junction bases numbered 10, after V lost 5 bases and J lost 3 bases. The CDR3 sequence is CASSRTRLSNYNEQFF. The CDR3 coding sequence is TGTGCCAGCAGCCGGACTAGACTTTCCAACTACAATGAGCAGTTCTTC. Full variable domain (missing parts from reference TRBV11-2 and TRBJ2-1): EAGVAQSPRYKIIEKRQSVAFWCNPISGHATLYWYQQILGQGPKLLIQFQNNGVVDDSQLPKDRFSAERLKGVDSTLKIQPAKLEDSAVYLCASSRTRLSNYNEQFFGPGTRLTVL.

CDR3 protein: CASSLDQGNTEAFF. The CDR3, as DNA: TGCGCCAGCAGCTTGGACCAGGGGAACACTGAAGCTTTCTTT. The chain recombines TRBV5-1 with TRBJ1-1; D perhaps matches TRBD1 (5 bases). The CDR3 sequence is 14 residues long. Trimming stripped 0 bases from V and 1 base from J, with 7 bases between. Per the germline V gene, CDR1 is SGHRS and CDR2 is YFSETQ.

The CDR3 DNA reads as TGCAGTGCTAGAGATCGGGACTACCCCCTCCACTTT. This sequence encodes CSARDRDYPLHF. This chain connects TRBV20-1 to TRBJ1-6, with D tentatively TRBD1 (5 bases). V was trimmed by 0 bases and J by 13 bases, leaving 10 bases between them. The CDR3 is made up of 12 amino acids. CDR1 and CDR2 (germline): DFQATT, SNEGSKA (reference sequence).

This clonotype was counted a few times. The chain links TRBV27 to TRBJ1-1; D is undetermined. The CDR3 sequence is 15 residues long. With 7 bases removed from V and 1 base from J, the gap between germline ends came to 16 bases. Germline CDR1 MNHEY, CDR2 SMNVEV (reference sequence). CDR3 in amino acids: CASIIAVGKNTEAFF. In nucleotides, the CDR3 is TGTGCCAGCATTATCGCGGTCGGGAAGAACACTGAAGCTTTCTTT.

This clonotype was counted a few times. The rearrangement links TRBV12-3 or TRBV12-4 to TRBJ2-1; D uncertain. The V and J ends lost 3 bases and 5 bases respectively, with 14 bases between them. CDR3 length equals 15 residues. The CDR3 spells CASSFDRVVNNEQFF. The CDR3 coding sequence is TGTGCCAGCAGTTTTGATAGGGTTGTGAACAATGAGCAGTTCTTC.

In this sample, this clonotype turned up a few times. CDR3: CAISDRGENIQYF. CDR3 nucleotide sequence: TGTGCCATCAGTGACCGGGGGGAAAACATTCAGTACTTC. V usage is TRBV10-3 and J usage is TRBJ2-4; 7 bases fit TRBD2. From germline, CDR1 is ENHRY and CDR2 SYGVKD. The J segment lost 5 bases and the V segment lost 3 bases, leaving 1 base of the junction unmatched. This CDR3 region has 13 residues.

The table lists this clonotype with many counts. The genes are TRBV20-1 and TRBJ1-2, with TRBD1 identical over 8 bases. V lost 1 base and J lost 3; bases outside the gene matches: 7. CDR3 length equals 15 residues. Germline lookup yields CDR1 DFQATT and CDR2 SNEGSKA (reference sequence). CDR3 in DNA: TGCAGTGCTAGAGGGGACGTGGGACAGGACTATGGCTACACCTTC. It encodes CSARGDVGQDYGYTF.

Comment on this clonotype: The junction differs from germline at one of its ends, possibly a read error. The V gene is TRBV6-5, the J gene TRBJ1-1; D remains unclear. This CDR3 has 11 amino acids. Germline V CDR1 and CDR2: MNHEY, SVGAGI. Written as DNA, the CDR3 is TGTGCCAGCAAATCCGACACTGTAGCTTTCTTT. Residues: CASKSDTVAFF.

This clonotype was seen more than once but under ten times. The rearrangement joins TRBV2 to TRBJ2-1; the D gene is possibly TRBD2 (5 bases). The CDR3 has 14 amino acids. V was trimmed by 5 bases and J by 7 bases, leaving 15 bases between them. Germline values: CDR1 SNHLY, CDR2 FYNNEI. The CDR3 nucleotides are TGTGCCAGCAGTCCCCTCAATAGCGTAAATGAGCAGTTCTTC. It specifies CASSPLNSVNEQFF.